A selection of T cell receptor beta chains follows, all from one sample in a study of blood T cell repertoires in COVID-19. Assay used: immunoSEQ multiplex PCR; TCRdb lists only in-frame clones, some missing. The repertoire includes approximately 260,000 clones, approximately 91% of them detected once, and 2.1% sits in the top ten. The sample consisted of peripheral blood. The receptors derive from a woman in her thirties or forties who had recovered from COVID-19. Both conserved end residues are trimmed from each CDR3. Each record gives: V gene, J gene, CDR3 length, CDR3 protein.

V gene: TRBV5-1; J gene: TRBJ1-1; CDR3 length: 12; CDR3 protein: ASSLESSVTEAF
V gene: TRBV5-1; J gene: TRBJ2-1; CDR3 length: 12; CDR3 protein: ASSSSSSYNEQF
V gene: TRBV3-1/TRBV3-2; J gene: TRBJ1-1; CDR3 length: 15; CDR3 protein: ASSRYDRGSSGTEAF
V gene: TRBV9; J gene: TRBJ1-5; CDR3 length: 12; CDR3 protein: ASSGTGGNQPQH
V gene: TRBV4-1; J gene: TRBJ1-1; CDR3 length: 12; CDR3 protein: ASRGTWVNTEAF
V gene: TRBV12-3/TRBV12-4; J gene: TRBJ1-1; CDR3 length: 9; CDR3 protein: ASSLRSEAF
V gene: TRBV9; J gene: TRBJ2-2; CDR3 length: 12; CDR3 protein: ASSATSGAGELF
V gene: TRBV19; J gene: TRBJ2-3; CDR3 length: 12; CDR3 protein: ASSIGVETDTQY
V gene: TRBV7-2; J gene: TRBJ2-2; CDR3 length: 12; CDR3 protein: ASSLRGITGELF
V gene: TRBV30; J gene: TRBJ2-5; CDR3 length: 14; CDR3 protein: AWSRGTGLSQETQY
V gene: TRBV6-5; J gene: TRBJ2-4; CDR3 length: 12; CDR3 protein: ASSSGGPAYIQY
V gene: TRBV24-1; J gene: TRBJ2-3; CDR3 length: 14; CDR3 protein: ATSEDRGGLTDTQY